The present TCR beta chain was sequenced within a study of cytomegalovirus exposure and HLA in healthy donors. The CDR3 length is 19 residues. CDR1 and CDR2 from the germline V gene are KGHSH and LQKENI. Losses at the gene ends were 4 bases for V and 3 bases for J; bases not matched to a gene: 15. Vbeta (60) and Jbeta (13) primers were used in the PCR. Data came from immunoSEQ multiplex PCR; TCRdb stores just in-frame clones and leaves some out. The table shows over 85,000 clones, with roughly three quarters occurring only once. The genes are TRBV18 and TRBJ2-7, with TRBD2 identical over 13 bases. This TCR derives from a man aged 25-45 years in good health and CMV-seropositive. The sample taken for sequencing was PBMCs. The CDR3 protein is CASSLTAGGWTSGGYEQYF. CDR3 nucleotide sequence: TGTGCCAGCTCACTCACGGCTGGGGGCTGGACTAGCGGGGGCTACGAGCAGTACTTC.